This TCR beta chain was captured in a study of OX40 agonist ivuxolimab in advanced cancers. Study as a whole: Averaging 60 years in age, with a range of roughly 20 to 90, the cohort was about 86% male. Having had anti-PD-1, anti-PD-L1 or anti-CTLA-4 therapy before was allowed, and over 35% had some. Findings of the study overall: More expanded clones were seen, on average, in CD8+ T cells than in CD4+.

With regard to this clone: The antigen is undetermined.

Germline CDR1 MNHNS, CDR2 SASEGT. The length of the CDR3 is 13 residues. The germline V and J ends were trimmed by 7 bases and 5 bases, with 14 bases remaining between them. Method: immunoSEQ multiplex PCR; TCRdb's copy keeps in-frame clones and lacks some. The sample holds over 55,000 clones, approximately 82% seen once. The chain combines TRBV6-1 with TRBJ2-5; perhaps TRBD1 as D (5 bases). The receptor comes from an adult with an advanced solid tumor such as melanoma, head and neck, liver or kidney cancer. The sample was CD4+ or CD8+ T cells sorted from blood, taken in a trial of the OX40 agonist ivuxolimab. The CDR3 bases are TGTGCCAGCACCACAGGACCTGAGGAGACCCAGTACTTC. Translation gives CASTTGPEETQYF.